The source of this T cell receptor (beta chain) is a study of identical twins. TCRdb called the 5' RACE reads again in MiXCR, with one record for every CDR3 protein. The sample lists approximately 240,000 distinct CDR3 sequences, about an eighth occurring once. Regarding the study as a whole: A lower insertion count was a feature of abundant cord blood beta clonotypes, with no such feature in memory repertoires. Twin pairs had excess sharing that was weaker in beta out-of-frame sequences.

V lost 7 bases to trimming and J lost 1 base, with 15 bases between them. Germline V CDR1 and CDR2: LGHNT, FRNRAP. The CDR3 is made up of 15 amino acids. This clonotype showed up just a few times. The antigen remains unidentified. The sequence came from a woman aged 18-35 years in good health. Specimen: memory (CD45RO+) T cells sorted from blood. The chain has TRBV12-5 and TRBJ2-3; D is ambiguous. CDR3 in DNA: TGTGCTAGTGCCGCGAACCACCCTCGCACAGATACGCAGTATTTT. Amino acids: CASAANHPRTDTQYF.